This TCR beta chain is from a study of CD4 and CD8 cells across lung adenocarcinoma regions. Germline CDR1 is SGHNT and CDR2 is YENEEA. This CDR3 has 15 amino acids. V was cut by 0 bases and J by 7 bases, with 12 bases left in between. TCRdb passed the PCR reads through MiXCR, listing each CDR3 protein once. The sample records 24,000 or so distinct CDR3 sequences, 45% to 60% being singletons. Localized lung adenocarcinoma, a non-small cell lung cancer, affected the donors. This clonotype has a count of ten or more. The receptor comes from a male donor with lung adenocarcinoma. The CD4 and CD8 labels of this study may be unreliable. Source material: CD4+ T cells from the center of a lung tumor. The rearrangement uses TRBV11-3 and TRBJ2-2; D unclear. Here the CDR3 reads CASSLDHAQSGELFF. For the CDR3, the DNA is TGTGCCAGCAGCTTAGATCACGCCCAAAGCGGGGAGCTGTTTTTT.